What follows describes a single T cell receptor (beta chain). The source of the sample is a study of blood T cells in healthy people across ages. The CDR3 totals 14 residues. In germline, CDR1 is MNHEY, CDR2 SVGAGI. Trimming cost V 5 bases and J 2 bases, with 12 bases left between them. A second PCR of roughly 6 to 12 cycles used a sample-barcoded 5' primer and a J-beta primer mix. TCRdb recomputed calls from the 5' RACE reads with MiXCR, one row per CDR3 protein. This sample has some 670,000 distinct CDR3 sequences, with more than 45% found just once. This clonotype originated in a woman of 80 years or more in good health. The gene calls are TRBV6-5 and TRBJ1-2; D perhaps matches TRBD1 (5 bases). Specimen: blood. In DNA, the CDR3 is TGTGCCAGCAGTCGGGACTGGGGAAACTATGGCTACACCTTC. Encoded protein: CASSRDWGNYGYTF.